This T cell receptor beta chain was retrieved from a study of preoperative IRX-2 immunotherapy in early breast cancer. Documented treatment: preoperative locoregional IRX-2 cytokine immunotherapy. This phase Ib study tested locoregional IRX-2 cytokine immunotherapy given before surgery. Assay used: immunoSEQ multiplex PCR; TCRdb lists only in-frame clones, some missing. The data contain 43,000 or so clones, 85% to 95% of them singletons. V dropped 2 bases and J dropped 6; count of bases not matched to a gene: 11. This CDR3 is built from 17 residues. CDR1 and CDR2 (germline): SGHRS, YFSETQ. This clonotype originated in a human donor with breast cancer. Sequencing used tumor tissue, obtained after IRX-2 immunotherapy. The rearrangement joins TRBV5-1 to TRBJ2-2; 9 nucleotides align to TRBD2. The chain's CDR3 is CASSLDSGSFGSGELFF. CDR3 bases: TGCGCCAGCAGCTTAGATAGCGGGAGTTTTGGGTCCGGGGAGCTGTTTTTT.